This T cell receptor beta chain was recorded in a study of CD8 T cells in Susac syndrome. Random hexamers were used to reverse transcribe the RNA input (about 0.45 to 1 ug). TCRdb passed the immunoSEQ multiplex PCR reads through MiXCR, listing each CDR3 protein once. The sample records over 130,000 distinct CDR3 sequences, over 90% being singletons. The CDR3 runs to 11 residues. The V end lost 5 bases, the J end lost 4 bases, and 9 bases lay between the germline ends. In germline, CDR1 is GTSNPN, CDR2 SVGIG (reference sequence). This clonotype was obtained from a human donor with Susac syndrome. Sample: CD4+ T cells from PBMCs. The J gene is TRBJ2-7, the V gene TRBV30; D remains unclear. The CDR3, as DNA: TGTGCCTGGGCCTCCCAATACGAGCAGTACTTC. As protein: CAWASQYEQYF.